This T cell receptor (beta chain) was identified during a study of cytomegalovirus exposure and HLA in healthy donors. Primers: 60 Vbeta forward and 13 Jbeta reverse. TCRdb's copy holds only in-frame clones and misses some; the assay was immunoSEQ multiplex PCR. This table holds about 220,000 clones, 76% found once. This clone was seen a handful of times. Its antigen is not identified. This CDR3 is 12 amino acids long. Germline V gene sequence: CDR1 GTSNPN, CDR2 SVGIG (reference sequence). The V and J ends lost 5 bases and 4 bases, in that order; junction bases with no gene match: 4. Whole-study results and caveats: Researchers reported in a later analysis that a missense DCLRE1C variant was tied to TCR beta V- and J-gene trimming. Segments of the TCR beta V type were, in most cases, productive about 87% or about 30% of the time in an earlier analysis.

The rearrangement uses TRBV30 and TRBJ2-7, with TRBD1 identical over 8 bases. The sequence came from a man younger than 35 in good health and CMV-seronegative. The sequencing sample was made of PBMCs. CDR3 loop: CAWDRGGYEQYF. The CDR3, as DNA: TGTGCCTGGGACAGGGGTGGTTACGAGCAGTACTTC.